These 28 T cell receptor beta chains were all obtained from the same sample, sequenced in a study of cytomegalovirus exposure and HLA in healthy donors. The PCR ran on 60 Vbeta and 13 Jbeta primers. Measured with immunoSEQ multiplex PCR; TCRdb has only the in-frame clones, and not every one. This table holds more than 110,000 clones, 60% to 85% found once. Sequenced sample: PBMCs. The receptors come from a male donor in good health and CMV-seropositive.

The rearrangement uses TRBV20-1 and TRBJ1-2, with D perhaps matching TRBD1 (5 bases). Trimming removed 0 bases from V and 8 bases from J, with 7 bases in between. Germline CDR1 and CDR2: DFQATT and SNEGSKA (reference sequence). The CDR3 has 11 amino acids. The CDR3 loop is CSARERGGYTF. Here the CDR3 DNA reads TGCAGTGCTAGAGAAAGGGGAGGCTACACCTTC.

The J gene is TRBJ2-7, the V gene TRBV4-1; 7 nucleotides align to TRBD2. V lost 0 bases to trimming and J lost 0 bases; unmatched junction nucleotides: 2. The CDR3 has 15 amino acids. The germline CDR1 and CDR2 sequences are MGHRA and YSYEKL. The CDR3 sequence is CASSQDTSVSYEQYF. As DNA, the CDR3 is TGCGCCAGCAGCCAAGACACTAGCGTCTCCTACGAGCAGTACTTC.

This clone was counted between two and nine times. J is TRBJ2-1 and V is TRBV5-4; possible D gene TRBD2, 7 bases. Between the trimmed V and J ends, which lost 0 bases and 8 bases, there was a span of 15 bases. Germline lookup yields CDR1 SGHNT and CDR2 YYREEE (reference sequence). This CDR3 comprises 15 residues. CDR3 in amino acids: CASSLGRGPGYEQFF. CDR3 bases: TGTGCCAGCAGCTTGGGGCGGGGGCCAGGGTATGAGCAGTTCTTC.

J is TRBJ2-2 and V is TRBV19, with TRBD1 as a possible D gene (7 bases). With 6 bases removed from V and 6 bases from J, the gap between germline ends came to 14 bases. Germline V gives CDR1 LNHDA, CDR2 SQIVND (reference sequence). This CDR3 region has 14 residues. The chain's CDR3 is CASRLEGAPGELFF. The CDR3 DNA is TGTGCCAGTAGACTGGAGGGGGCTCCCGGGGAGCTGTTTTTT.

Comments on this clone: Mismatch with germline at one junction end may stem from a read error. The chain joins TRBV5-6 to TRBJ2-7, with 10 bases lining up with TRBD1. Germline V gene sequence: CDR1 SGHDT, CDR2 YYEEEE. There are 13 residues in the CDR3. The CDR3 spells CASSSYGTGAGAF. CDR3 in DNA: TGTGCCAGCAGTTCTTACGGGACAGGGGCGGGTGCCTTC.

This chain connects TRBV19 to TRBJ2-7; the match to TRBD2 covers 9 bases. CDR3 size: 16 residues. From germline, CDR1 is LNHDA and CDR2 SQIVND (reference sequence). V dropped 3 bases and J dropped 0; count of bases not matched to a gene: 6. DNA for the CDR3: TGTGCCAGTAGTATGGGTAGCGGGGGCCTCTCCTACGAGCAGTACTTC. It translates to CASSMGSGGLSYEQYF.

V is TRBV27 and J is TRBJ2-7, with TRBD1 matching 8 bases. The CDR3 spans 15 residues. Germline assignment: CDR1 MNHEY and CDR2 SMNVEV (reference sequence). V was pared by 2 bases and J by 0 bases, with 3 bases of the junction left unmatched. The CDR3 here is CASSLNGQGSYEQYF. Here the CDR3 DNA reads TGTGCCAGCAGTTTAAACGGACAGGGCTCCTACGAGCAGTACTTC.

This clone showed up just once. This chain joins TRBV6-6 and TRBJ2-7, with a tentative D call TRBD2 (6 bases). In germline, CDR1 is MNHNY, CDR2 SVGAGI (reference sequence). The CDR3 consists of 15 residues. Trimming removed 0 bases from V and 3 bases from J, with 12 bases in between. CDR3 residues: CASSYSTGTYYEQYF. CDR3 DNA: TGTGCCAGCAGTTACTCGACTGGGACTTACTACGAGCAGTACTTC.

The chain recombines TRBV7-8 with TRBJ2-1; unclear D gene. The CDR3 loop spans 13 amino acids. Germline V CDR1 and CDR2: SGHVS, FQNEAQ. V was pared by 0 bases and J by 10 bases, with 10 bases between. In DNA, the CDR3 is TGTGCCAGCAGCTTAGCATATTGGGCGGAGCAGTTCTTC. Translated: CASSLAYWAEQFF.

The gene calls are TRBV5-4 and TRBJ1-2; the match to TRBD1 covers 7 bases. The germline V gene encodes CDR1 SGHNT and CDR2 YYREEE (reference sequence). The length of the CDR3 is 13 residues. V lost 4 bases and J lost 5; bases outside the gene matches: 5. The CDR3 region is CASSTDREYGYTF. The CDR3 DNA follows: TGTGCCAGCAGCACCGACAGGGAGTATGGCTACACCTTC. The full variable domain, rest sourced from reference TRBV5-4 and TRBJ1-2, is ETGVTQSPTHLIKTRGQQVTLRCSSQSGHNTVSWYQQALGQGPQFIFQYYREEENGRGNFPPRFSGLQFPNYSSELNVNALELDDSALYLCASSTDREYGYTFGSGTRLTVV.

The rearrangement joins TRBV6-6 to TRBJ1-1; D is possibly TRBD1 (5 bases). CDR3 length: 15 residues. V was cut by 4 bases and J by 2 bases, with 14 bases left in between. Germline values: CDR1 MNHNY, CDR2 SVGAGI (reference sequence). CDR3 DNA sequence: TGTGCCAGCAGTTCCCATTTGGGGGGTAACACTGAAGCTTTCTTT. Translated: CASSSHLGGNTEAFF.

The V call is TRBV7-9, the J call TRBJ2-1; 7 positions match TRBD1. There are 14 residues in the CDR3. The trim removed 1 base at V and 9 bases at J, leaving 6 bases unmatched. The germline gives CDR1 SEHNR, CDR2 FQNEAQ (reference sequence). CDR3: CASSLVSRGSEQFF. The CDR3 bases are TGTGCCAGCAGCTTAGTCAGCAGGGGGTCTGAGCAGTTCTTC. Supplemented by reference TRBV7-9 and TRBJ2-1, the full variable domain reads DTGVSQNPRHKITKRGQNVTFRCDPISEHNRLYWYRQTLGQGPEFLTYFQNEAQLEKSRLLSDRFSAERPKGSFSTLEIQRTEQGDSAMYLCASSLVSRGSEQFFGPGTRLTVL.

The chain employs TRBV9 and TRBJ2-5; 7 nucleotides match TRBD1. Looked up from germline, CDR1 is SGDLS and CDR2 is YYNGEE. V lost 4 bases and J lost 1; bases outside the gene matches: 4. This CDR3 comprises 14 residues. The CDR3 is CASSPGQFQETQYF. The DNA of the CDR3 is TGTGCCAGCAGCCCGGGACAGTTCCAAGAGACCCAGTACTTC.

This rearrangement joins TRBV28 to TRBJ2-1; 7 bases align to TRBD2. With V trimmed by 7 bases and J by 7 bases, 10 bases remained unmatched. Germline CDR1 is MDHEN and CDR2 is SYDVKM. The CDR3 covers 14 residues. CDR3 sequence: CASTPWGGGNEQFF. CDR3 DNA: TGTGCCAGCACCCCATGGGGGGGTGGGAATGAGCAGTTCTTC.

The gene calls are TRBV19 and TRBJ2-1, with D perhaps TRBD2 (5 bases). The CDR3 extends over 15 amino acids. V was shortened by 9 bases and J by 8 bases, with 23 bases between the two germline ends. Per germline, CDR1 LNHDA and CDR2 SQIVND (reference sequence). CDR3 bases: TGTGCCAGCCGCCTCGGACTCTTAACAAACGATGAGCAGTTCTTC. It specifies CASRLGLLTNDEQFF.

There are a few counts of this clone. DNA of the CDR3: TGTGCCAGCAGGAGGGGTAGCGGGAGAAGTTCCCAGTACTTC. It yields the protein CASRRGSGRSSQYF. This chain connects TRBV6-7 to TRBJ2-5, with 9 bases that match TRBD2. TRBV6-7 is filed as an ORF, its function uncertain. The V gene end was trimmed by 6 bases and the J gene end by 9 bases; junction bases not matched to a gene: 11. This CDR3 has 14 residues.

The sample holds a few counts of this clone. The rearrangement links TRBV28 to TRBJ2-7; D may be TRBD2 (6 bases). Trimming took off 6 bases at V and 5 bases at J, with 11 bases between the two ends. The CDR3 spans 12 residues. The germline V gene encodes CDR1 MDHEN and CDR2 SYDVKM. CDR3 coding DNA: TGTGCCAGCAGCTTACTAGCAGACGAGCAGTACTTC. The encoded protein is CASSLLADEQYF.

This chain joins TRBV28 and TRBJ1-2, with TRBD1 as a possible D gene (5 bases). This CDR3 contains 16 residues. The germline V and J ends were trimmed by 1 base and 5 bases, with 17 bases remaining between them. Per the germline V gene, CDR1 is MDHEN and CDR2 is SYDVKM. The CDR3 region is CASSLFSGVGPYGYTF. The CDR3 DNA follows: TGTGCCAGCAGTTTATTTTCGGGGGTCGGTCCTTATGGCTACACCTTC.

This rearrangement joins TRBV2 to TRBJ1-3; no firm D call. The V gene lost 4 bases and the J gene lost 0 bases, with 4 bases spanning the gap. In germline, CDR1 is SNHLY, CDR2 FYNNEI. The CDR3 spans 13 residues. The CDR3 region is CASSARSGNTIYF. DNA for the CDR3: TGTGCCAGCAGTGCCCGCTCTGGAAACACCATATATTTT.

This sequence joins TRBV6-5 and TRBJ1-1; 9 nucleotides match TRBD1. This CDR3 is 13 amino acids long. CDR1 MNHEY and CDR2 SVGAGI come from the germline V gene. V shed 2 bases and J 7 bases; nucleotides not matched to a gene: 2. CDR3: CASSYPDRGEAFF. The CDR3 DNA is TGTGCCAGCAGTTACCCGGACAGGGGTGAAGCTTTCTTT.

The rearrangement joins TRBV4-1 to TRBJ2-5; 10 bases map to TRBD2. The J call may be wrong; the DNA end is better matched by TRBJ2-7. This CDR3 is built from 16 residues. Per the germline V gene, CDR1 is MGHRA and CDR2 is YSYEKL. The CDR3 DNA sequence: TGCGCCAGCAGCCAAGTTGCTAGCGGGGGTACCTACGAGCAGTACTTC. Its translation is CASSQVASGGTYEQYF.

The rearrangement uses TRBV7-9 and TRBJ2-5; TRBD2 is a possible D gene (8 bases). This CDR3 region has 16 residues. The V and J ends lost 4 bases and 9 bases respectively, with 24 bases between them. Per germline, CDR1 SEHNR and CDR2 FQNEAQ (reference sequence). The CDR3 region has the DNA TGTGCCAGCAGCTCGGGGGGGCGGACAGGCCTAGATTCCCAGTACTTC. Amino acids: CASSSGGRTGLDSQYF.

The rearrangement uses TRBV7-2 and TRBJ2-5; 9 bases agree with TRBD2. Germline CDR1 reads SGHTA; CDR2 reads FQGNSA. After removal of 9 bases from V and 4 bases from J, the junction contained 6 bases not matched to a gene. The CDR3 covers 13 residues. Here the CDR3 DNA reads TGTGCCAGTGGCGGGGGGGCCCGAGAGACCCAGTACTTC. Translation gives CASGGGARETQYF.

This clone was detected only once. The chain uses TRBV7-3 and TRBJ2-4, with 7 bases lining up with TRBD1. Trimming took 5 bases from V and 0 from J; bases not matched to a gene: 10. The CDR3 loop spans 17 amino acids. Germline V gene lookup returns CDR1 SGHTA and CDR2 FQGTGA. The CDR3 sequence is CASSPTGIDEAKNIQYF. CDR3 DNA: TGTGCCAGCAGCCCGACAGGGATTGACGAAGCCAAAAACATTCAGTACTTC.

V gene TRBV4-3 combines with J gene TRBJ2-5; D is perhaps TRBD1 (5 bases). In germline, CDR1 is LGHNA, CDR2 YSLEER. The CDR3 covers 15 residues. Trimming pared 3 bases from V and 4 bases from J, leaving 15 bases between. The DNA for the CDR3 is TGCGCCAGCAGCCAGGAAAGGACATTTAGAGAGACCCAGTACTTC. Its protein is CASSQERTFRETQYF.

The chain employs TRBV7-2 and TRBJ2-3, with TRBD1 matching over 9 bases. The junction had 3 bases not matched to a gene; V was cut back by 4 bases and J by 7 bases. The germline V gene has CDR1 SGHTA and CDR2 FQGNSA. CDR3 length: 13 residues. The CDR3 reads CASSWDRANTQYF. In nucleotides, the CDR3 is TGTGCCAGCAGCTGGGACAGGGCAAATACGCAGTATTTT.

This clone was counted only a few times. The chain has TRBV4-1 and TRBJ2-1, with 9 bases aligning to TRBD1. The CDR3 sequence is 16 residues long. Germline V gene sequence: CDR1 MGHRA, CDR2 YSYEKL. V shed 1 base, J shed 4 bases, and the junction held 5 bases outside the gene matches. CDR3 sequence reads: CASSQVRGQGYNEQFF. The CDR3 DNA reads TGCGCCAGCAGCCAAGTTAGGGGACAGGGATACAATGAGCAGTTCTTC.

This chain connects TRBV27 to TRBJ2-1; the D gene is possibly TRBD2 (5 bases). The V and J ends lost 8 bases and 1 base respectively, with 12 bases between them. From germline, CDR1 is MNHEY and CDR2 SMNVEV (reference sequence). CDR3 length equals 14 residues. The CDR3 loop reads CASGVALSYNEQFF. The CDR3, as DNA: TGTGCCAGCGGTGTAGCGTTATCCTACAATGAGCAGTTCTTC.